Described below is a single T cell receptor (beta chain) sequence and its context. This specimen comes from a study of blood T cell repertoires in COVID-19. On the study more broadly: Samples taken during acute and convalescent COVID-19 were collected in the United States, Italy and Spain. Nucleic acid was either cDNA or gDNA, and it came from T cells, B-cell-depleted T cells, or PBMCs.

CDR3 length equals 16 residues. Germline lookup yields CDR1 SGHKS and CDR2 YYEKEE (reference sequence). V lost 2 bases to trimming and J lost 4 bases; unmatched junction nucleotides: 9. Generated by immunoSEQ multiplex PCR, the TCRdb table keeps only in-frame clones and is missing some. The sample yields fewer than 250,000 clones, around nine tenths seen once. The rearrangement links TRBV5-5 to TRBJ1-1, with 9 bases matching TRBD1. Sequencing was done on a sample of peripheral blood. The TCR originated in an older woman with acute or convalescent COVID-19. CDR3 region: CASSFRDRVRSTEAFF. Written as DNA, the CDR3 is TGTGCCAGCAGCTTCCGGGACAGGGTGAGGAGCACTGAAGCTTTCTTT.